This T cell receptor (beta chain) was documented in a study of siplizumab effects on memory and regulatory T cells. Cells from the mixed lymphocyte reaction underwent coculture for 5 to 6 days at 37 degrees C. Comments on this clone: Its specificity is unknown.

Repertoires were generated with immunoSEQ multiplex PCR, while TCRdb's copy carries only in-frame clones and drops some. The data contain about 5,600 clones, 45% to 55% of them singletons. The source is a human donor in good health; the cells came from an allogeneic mixed lymphocyte reaction. Some clones in this sample may be carry-over from other donors' samples. Source material: CFSE-low (dividing) CD8+ T cells sorted from an allogeneic mixed lymphocyte reaction.

CDR3 nucleotide sequence: TGTGCCAGCAGTCTAATAGCAAACCCCGGGTCCTACAATGAGCAGTTCTTC. Its protein is CASSLIANPGSYNEQFF. V and J are TRBV27 and TRBJ2-1; D not resolved. The CDR3 covers 17 residues. In germline, CDR1 is MNHEY, CDR2 SMNVEV (reference sequence). V lost 5 bases and J lost 1, with 18 bases in between.